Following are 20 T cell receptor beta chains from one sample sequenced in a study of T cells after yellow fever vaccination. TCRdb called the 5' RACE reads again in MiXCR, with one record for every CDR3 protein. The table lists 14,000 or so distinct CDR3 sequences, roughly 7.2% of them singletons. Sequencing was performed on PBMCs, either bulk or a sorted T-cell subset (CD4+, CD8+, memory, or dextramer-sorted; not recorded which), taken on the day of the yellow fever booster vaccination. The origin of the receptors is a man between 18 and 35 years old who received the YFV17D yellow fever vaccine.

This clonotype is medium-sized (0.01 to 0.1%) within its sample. The CDR3 DNA follows: TGCGCCAGCAGCCCCGGGACTAGCGGGGCCCAAGAGACCCAGTACTTC. Encoded protein: CASSPGTSGAQETQYF. The chain combines TRBV5-1 with TRBJ2-5; 13 nucleotides align to TRBD2. Trimming removed 4 bases from V and 1 base from J; junction bases left unmatched: 4. Germline CDR1 is SGHRS and CDR2 is YFSETQ. CDR3 length equals 16 residues. Supplemented by reference TRBV5-1 and TRBJ2-5, the full variable domain reads KAGVTQTPRYLIKTRGQQVTLSCSPISGHRSVSWYQQTPGQGLQFLFEYFSETQRNKGNFPGRFSGRQFSNSRSEMNVSTLELGDSALYLCASSPGTSGAQETQYFGPGTRLLVL.

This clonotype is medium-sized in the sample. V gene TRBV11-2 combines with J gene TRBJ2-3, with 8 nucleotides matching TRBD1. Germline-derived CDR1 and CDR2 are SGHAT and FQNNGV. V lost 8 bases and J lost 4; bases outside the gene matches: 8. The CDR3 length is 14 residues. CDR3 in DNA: TGTGCCAGCGCTTGGACAGGGCTTGCAGATACGCAGTATTTT. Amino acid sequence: CASAWTGLADTQYF.

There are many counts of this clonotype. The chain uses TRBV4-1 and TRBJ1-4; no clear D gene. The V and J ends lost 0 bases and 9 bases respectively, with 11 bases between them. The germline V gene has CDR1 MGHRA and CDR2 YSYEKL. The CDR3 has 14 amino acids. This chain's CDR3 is CASSQDPLTKKLFF. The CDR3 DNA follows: TGCGCCAGCAGCCAAGACCCCCTCACAAAAAAACTGTTTTTT.

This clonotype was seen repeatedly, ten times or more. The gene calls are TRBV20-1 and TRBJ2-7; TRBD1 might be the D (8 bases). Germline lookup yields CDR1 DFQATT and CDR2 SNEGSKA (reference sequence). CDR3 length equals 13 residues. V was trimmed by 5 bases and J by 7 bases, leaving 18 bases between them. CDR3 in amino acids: CSAATGAGGEQYF. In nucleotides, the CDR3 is TGCAGTGCTGCGACAGGGGCCGGGGGGGAGCAGTACTTC.

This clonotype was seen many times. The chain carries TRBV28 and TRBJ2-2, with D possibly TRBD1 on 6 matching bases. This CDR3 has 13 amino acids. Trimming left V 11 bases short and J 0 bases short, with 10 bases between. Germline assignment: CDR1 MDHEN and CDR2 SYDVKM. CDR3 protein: CAFGTPNTGELFF. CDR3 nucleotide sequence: TGTGCCTTCGGGACACCGAACACCGGGGAGCTGTTTTTT. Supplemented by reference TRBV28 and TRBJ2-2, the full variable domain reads DVKVTQSSRYLVKRTGEKVFLECVQDMDHENMFWYRQDPGLGLRLIYFSYDVKMKEKGDIPEGYSVSREKKERFSLILESASTNQTSMYLCAFGTPNTGELFFGEGSRLTVL.

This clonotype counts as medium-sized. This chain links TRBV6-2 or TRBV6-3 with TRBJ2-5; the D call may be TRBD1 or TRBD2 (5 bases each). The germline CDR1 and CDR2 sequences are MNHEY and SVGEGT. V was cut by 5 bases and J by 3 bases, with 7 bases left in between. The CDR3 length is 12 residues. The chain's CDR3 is CASSGTEETQYF. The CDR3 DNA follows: TGTGCCAGCAGTGGGACGGAAGAGACCCAGTACTTC.

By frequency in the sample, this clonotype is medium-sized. This CDR3 reads CASSSGFDEQYF. CDR3 sequence (DNA): TGTGCCAGCAGCTCCGGGTTTGACGAGCAGTACTTC. V and J are TRBV7-2 and TRBJ2-7; D is unclear. Germline CDR1 is SGHTA and CDR2 is FQGNSA. V was clipped by 4 bases and J by 5 bases, with 9 bases between them. The CDR3 covers 12 residues.

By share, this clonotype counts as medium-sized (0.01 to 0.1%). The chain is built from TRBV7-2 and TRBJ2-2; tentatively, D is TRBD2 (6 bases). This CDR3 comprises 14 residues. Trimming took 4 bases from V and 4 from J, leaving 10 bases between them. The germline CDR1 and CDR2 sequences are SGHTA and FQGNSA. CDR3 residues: CASSSGLATGELFF. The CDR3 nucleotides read TGTGCCAGCAGCTCGGGACTCGCCACCGGGGAGCTGTTTTTT.

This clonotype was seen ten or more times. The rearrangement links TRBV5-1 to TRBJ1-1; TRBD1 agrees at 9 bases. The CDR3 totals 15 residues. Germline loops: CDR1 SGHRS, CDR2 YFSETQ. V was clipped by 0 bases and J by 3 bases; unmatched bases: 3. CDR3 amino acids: CASSLGGTGHTEAFF. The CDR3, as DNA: TGCGCCAGCAGCTTGGGGGGGACAGGGCACACTGAAGCTTTCTTT.

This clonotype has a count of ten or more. The CDR3 is CASSLAGSGYTF. CDR3 nucleotide sequence: TGTGCCAGCAGCTTAGCGGGAAGCGGCTACACCTTC. The chain couples TRBV7-9 to TRBJ1-2, with D hard to call. CDR3 length: 12 residues. Germline values: CDR1 SEHNR, CDR2 FQNEAQ (reference sequence). Trimming took 0 bases from V and 8 from J, leaving 7 bases between them.

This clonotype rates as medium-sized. CDR3 in amino acids: CATSDLGRGNEQFF. The CDR3 coding sequence is TGTGCCACCAGTGATTTAGGCAGGGGGAATGAGCAGTTCTTC. The V gene is TRBV24-1, the J gene TRBJ2-1, with TRBD1 matching 7 bases. Germline V lookup: CDR1 KGHDR, CDR2 SFDVKD. The trim removed 1 base at V and 7 bases at J, leaving 3 bases unmatched. The CDR3 runs 14 residues.

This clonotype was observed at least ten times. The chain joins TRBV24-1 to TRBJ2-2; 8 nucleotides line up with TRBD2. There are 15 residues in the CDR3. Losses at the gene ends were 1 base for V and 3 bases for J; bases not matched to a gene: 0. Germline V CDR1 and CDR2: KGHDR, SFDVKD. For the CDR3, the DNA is TGTGCCACCAGTGATTTAGCGGGGGACACCGGGGAGCTGTTTTTT. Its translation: CATSDLAGDTGELFF.

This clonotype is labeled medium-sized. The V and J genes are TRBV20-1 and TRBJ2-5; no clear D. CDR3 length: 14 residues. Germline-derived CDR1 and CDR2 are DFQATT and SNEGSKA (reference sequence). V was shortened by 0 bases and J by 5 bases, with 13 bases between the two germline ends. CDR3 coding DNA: TGCAGTGCTAGAGATCATAATGGGCTGGAGACCCAGTACTTC. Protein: CSARDHNGLETQYF.

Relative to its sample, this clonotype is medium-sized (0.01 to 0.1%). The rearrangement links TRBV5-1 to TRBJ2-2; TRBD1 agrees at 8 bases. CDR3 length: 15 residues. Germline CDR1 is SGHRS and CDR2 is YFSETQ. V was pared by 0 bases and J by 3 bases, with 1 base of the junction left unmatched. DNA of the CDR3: TGCGCCAGCAGCTTGGGACAGGGGCACACCGGGGAGCTGTTTTTT. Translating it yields CASSLGQGHTGELFF.

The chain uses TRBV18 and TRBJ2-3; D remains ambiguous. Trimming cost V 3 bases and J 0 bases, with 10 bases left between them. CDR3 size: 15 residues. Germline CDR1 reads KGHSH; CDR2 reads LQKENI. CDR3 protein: CASSPLDSSTDTQYF. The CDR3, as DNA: TGTGCCAGCTCACCTTTGGATTCTAGCACAGATACGCAGTATTTT.

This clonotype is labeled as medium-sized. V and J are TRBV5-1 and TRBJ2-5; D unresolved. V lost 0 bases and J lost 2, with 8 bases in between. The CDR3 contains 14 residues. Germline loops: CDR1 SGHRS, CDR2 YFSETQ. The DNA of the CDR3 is TGCGCCAGCAGCTTGGATCCAGTACAAGAGACCCAGTACTTC. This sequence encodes CASSLDPVQETQYF.

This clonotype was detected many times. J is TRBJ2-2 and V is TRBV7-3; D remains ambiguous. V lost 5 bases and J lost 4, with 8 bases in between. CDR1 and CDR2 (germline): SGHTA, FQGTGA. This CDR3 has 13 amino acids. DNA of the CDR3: TGTGCCAGCAGCGCTACCACCACCGGGGAGCTGTTTTTT. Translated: CASSATTTGELFF.

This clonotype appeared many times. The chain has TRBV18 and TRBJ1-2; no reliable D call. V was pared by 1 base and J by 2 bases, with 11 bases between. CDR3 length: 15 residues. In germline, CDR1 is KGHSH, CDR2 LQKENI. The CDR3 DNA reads TGTGCCAGCTCACCACGCGGAGAAACAAACTATGGCTACACCTTC. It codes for CASSPRGETNYGYTF.

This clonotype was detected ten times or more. In DNA, the CDR3 is TGTGCCAGCAGCTTAATTGCCGGGATCGGGCGTGGGGAAAAACTGTTTTTT. Translated: CASSLIAGIGRGEKLFF. The chain carries TRBV7-6 and TRBJ1-4; no clear D gene. The V and J ends lost 2 bases and 8 bases respectively, with 21 bases between them. The CDR3 contains 17 residues. Germline lookup yields CDR1 SGHVS and CDR2 FNYEAQ.

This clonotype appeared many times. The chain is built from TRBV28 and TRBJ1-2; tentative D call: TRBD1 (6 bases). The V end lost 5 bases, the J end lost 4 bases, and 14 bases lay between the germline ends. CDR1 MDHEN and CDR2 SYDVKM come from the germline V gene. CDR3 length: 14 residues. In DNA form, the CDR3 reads TGTGCCAGCAGTACCCCGAGGGGGGGCTATGGCTACACCTTC. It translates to CASSTPRGGYGYTF.